These 17 T cell receptor beta chains came from one sample sequenced in a study of CD8 T cells in Susac syndrome. After extraction with the RNeasy kit, about 0.45 to 1 ug of the RNA was reverse transcribed using random hexamers. TCRdb passed the immunoSEQ multiplex PCR reads through MiXCR, listing each CDR3 protein once. The data contain 150,000 to 200,000 distinct CDR3 sequences, 90% to 95% of them singletons. Sequenced: CD4+ T cells from PBMCs. All receptors derive from a human donor with multiple sclerosis.

The V call is TRBV9, the J call TRBJ1-1; D perhaps matches TRBD1 (5 bases). The CDR3 is made up of 14 amino acids. Germline-derived CDR1 and CDR2 are SGDLS and YYNGEE. V was cut by 2 bases and J by 4 bases, with 12 bases left in between. The DNA of the CDR3 is TGTGCCAGCAGCGTCGGACATGCGAGCACTGAAGCTTTCTTT. It specifies CASSVGHASTEAFF.

The gene calls are TRBV20-1 and TRBJ2-1; D gene ambiguous. Germline assignment: CDR1 DFQATT and CDR2 SNEGSKA (reference sequence). The CDR3 length is 13 residues. Trimming removed 5 bases from V and 8 bases from J, with 16 bases in between. The CDR3 nucleotides read TGCAGTGCTGGGCGACTGAGACTGGATGAGCAGTTCTTC. Encoded protein: CSAGRLRLDEQFF.

The chain employs TRBV12-5 and TRBJ1-1; D remains unclear. CDR1 LGHNT and CDR2 FRNRAP come from the germline V gene. With 6 bases removed from V and 3 bases from J, the gap between germline ends came to 14 bases. CDR3 size: 14 residues. The CDR3 DNA follows: TGTGCTAGTGGCCCACTGGCCGGGGACACTGAAGCTTTCTTT. Translating gives CASGPLAGDTEAFF.

The V and J genes are TRBV20-1 and TRBJ2-3; 10 bases line up with TRBD2. The CDR3 is made up of 15 amino acids. Germline V gene lookup returns CDR1 DFQATT and CDR2 SNEGSKA (reference sequence). V dropped 0 bases and J dropped 1; count of bases not matched to a gene: 1. Written as DNA, the CDR3 is TGCAGTGCTAGAGATGGGACTAGCGGCACAGATACGCAGTATTTT. Its translation: CSARDGTSGTDTQYF.

In nucleotides, the CDR3 is TGTGCCTGGAGTGTTCACTCCTACAATGAGCAGTTCTTC. It is translated as CAWSVHSYNEQFF. The chain combines TRBV30 with TRBJ2-1; D not resolved. Trimming left V 0 bases short and J 0 bases short, with 3 bases between. The CDR3 is 13 amino acids. CDR1 and CDR2 (germline): GTSNPN, SVGIG (reference sequence).

The V call is TRBV3-1, the J call TRBJ2-7; D remains ambiguous. The length of the CDR3 is 15 residues. CDR1 LGHDT and CDR2 YNNKEL come from the germline V gene (reference sequence). V lost 1 base, J lost 0 bases, and 10 bases lay in between. The DNA for the CDR3 is TGTGCCAGCAGCCAAGCTTTAGAGAGCTCCTACGAGCAGTACTTC. Translation: CASSQALESSYEQYF.

The chain employs TRBV6-5 and TRBJ2-2; TRBD1 matches 8 bases. The V and J ends lost 3 bases and 6 bases, in that order; junction bases with no gene match: 24. This CDR3 spans 21 amino acids. The germline V gene has CDR1 MNHEY and CDR2 SVGAGI. CDR3 sequence reads: CASSYNPTRTGDRKGAGELFF. CDR3 DNA: TGTGCCAGCAGTTATAACCCCACGAGGACGGGGGACAGGAAGGGCGCCGGGGAGCTGTTTTTT.

The chain recombines TRBV9 with TRBJ2-1; 8 bases match TRBD2. Trimming took 0 bases from V and 4 from J; bases not matched to a gene: 6. CDR3 size: 16 residues. Germline V CDR1 and CDR2: SGDLS, YYNGEE. CDR3 loop: CASSVGGTRSYNEQFF. Written as DNA, the CDR3 is TGTGCCAGCAGCGTAGGGGGGACTAGATCGTACAATGAGCAGTTCTTC.

The chain links TRBV30 to TRBJ2-7; D uncertain. The V gene lost 2 bases and the J gene lost 0 bases, with 5 bases spanning the gap. The CDR3 is 12 residues long. CDR1 and CDR2 (germline): GTSNPN, SVGIG (reference sequence). The CDR3 nucleotides read TGTGCCTGGAGTCTGAACTCCTACGAGCAGTACTTC. It specifies CAWSLNSYEQYF.

J is TRBJ2-2 and V is TRBV6-1, with 8 bases lining up with TRBD2. Germline CDR1 and CDR2: MNHNS and SASEGT. V lost 5 bases, J lost 9 bases, and 8 bases stayed unmatched. The CDR3 contains 14 residues. The CDR3 protein is CASSQTSEERELFF. In DNA form, the CDR3 reads TGTGCCAGCAGTCAGACTAGCGAGGAGCGGGAGCTGTTTTTT.

V is TRBV4-2 and J is TRBJ2-7; TRBD2 aligns across 7 bases. The CDR3 length is 15 residues. Germline values: CDR1 LGHNA, CDR2 YNFKEQ. The J segment lost 6 bases and the V segment lost 3 bases, leaving 11 bases of the junction unmatched. As DNA, the CDR3 is TGTGCCAGCAGCCAGAGTCTGGGCGGGAGATTCGAGCAGTACTTC. Protein product: CASSQSLGGRFEQYF.

V and J are TRBV10-3 and TRBJ1-2; D not resolved. This CDR3 region has 11 residues. V dropped 10 bases and J dropped 4 bases, with 10 bases sitting between them. CDR1 and CDR2 (germline): ENHRY, SYGVKD. The CDR3 DNA sequence: TGTGCCACCACTACCCGCTATGGCTACACCTTC. It is translated as CATTTRYGYTF.

This chain connects TRBV20-1 to TRBJ1-1; D not resolved. The germline V and J ends were trimmed by 3 bases and 3 bases, with 14 bases remaining between them. This CDR3 is 14 amino acids long. CDR1 is DFQATT, CDR2 SNEGSKA, per germline (reference sequence). This CDR3 reads CSASNRVGDTEAFF. CDR3 coding DNA: TGCAGTGCTAGTAACCGGGTTGGCGACACTGAAGCTTTCTTT.

This clonotype was seen only once. In nucleotides, the CDR3 is TGTGCCAGCAGCCAGGGGCTCGTCTCCTACGAGCAGTACTTC. The encoded protein is CASSQGLVSYEQYF. The chain employs TRBV3-1 and TRBJ2-7, with a tentative D call TRBD1 (5 bases). The CDR3 contains 14 residues. Trimming left V 3 bases short and J 0 bases short, with 9 bases between. CDR1 is LGHDT and CDR2 is YNNKEL in the germline V gene (reference sequence).

The rearrangement joins TRBV11-2 to TRBJ2-1; no reliable D call. The CDR3 consists of 14 residues. With 1 base removed from V and 3 bases from J, the gap between germline ends came to 7 bases. CDR1 is SGHAT, CDR2 FQNNGV, per germline. CDR3 nucleotides: TGTGCCAGCAGCTTAGCCCCGGACTACAATGAGCAGTTCTTC. Amino acid sequence: CASSLAPDYNEQFF.

The J gene is TRBJ2-7, the V gene TRBV15; possible D gene TRBD1, 5 bases. The CDR3 is made up of 15 amino acids. Germline V gives CDR1 LNHNV, CDR2 YYDKDF (reference sequence). Trimming shortened V by 0 bases and J by 3 bases, and 12 bases separated the two germline ends. The CDR3 protein is CATSRESRQFYEQYF. CDR3 DNA sequence: TGTGCCACCAGCAGAGAGAGCCGACAGTTCTACGAGCAGTACTTC.

This clonotype appeared once. The chain has TRBV29-1 and TRBJ2-7; possible D gene TRBD2, 6 bases. V was trimmed by 7 bases and J by 7 bases, leaving 20 bases between them. CDR1 is SQVTM, CDR2 ANQGSEA, per germline. This CDR3 contains 13 residues. The CDR3 nucleotides are TGCAGCGCTGGGGGTGTAGGAGGGCGGGAGCAGTACTTC. It yields the protein CSAGGVGGREQYF.